Following are 3 T cell receptor beta chains from one sample sequenced in a study of tumor and adjacent non-tumor tissue in lung cancer. This sample's RNA came from whole unsorted tissue. Three rounds of nested PCR, following a modified ARM-PCR protocol, produced the TCRbeta library. A single record per CDR3 protein comes from TCRdb applying MiXCR to the multiplex PCR reads. This table has 200,000 to 250,000 distinct CDR3 sequences, over 55% appearing once. Sequencing was performed on lung tumor tissue. The receptors here all came from a man between 60 and 75 years old with non-small cell lung cancer.

This chain links TRBV11-2 with TRBJ1-6, with D uncertain. The CDR3 loop spans 15 amino acids. Germline values: CDR1 SGHAT, CDR2 FQNNGV. This CDR3 is CVISLVSGGTSPLHF. The CDR3 DNA sequence: TGTGTCATCAGCTTAGTATCAGGAGGCACTTCACCCCTCCACTTT.

This sequence joins TRBV4-3 and TRBJ2-3; TRBD2 might be the D (5 bases). Trimming removed 4 bases from V and 5 bases from J, with 22 bases in between. Germline V gene sequence: CDR1 LGHNA, CDR2 YSLEER. The CDR3 covers 17 residues. CDR3 sequence reads: CASSLLTNPTSIDTQYF. DNA of the CDR3: TGCGCCAGCAGCCTCCTGACTAATCCCACTTCCATAGATACGCAGTATTTT.

This clonotype has just one count. The junction shows a germline mismatch at one end, possibly a read error. V gene TRBV11-3 combines with J gene TRBJ2-1; D unresolved. This CDR3 is 12 amino acids long. Germline CDR1 reads SGHNT; CDR2 reads YENEEA. CDR3: CASSRQYNEEFF. CDR3 in DNA: TGTGCTAGCAGTCGCCAATACAATGAGGAGTTCTTC.